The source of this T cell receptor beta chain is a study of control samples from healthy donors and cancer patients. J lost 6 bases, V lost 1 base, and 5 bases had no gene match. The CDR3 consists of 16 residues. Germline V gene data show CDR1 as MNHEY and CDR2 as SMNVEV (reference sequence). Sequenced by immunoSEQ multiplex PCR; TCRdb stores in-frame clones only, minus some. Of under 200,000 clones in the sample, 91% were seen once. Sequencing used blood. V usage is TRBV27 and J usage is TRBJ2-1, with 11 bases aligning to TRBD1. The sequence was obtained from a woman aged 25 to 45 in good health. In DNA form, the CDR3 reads TGTGCCAGCAGTTTATACCCCGGGACAGGGGGCAATGAGCAGTTCTTC. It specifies CASSLYPGTGGNEQFF.